This T cell receptor (beta chain) was sequenced in a study of vaccination and CD4 T cells after COVID-19. Study findings and constraints: The study found that a median about 88% of reactive clones in convalescent patients appeared only post-vaccination.

The Oncomine TCR Beta short-read assay sequenced DNA from cultured CD4+ T cells. The authors extracted genomic DNA from cultured CD4+ T cells. TCRdb recomputed calls from the PCR reads with MiXCR, one row per CDR3 protein. The data contain 9,000 to 10,000 distinct CDR3 sequences, 33% of them singletons. There are a few counts of this clonotype. The antigen is unknown. The treatment was: approximately 11-day PBMC culture with coronavirus spike peptide pools or control peptides (ViraFEST assay). Gathered ahead of the COVID-19 pandemic (2011-2018) were the CD4+ T cells of the unexposed donor. Germline V gives CDR1 SQVTM, CDR2 ANQGSEA. J gave up 2 bases and V 2 bases, and 3 bases lay outside the gene matches. The CDR3 loop spans 14 amino acids.

Material for sequencing was CD4+ T cells from blood, cultured in vitro. The receptor was isolated from a human donor in good health. The chain is built from TRBV29-1 and TRBJ1-2; 9 bases are a match to TRBD1. CDR3 residues: CSVETGQGNYGYTF. CDR3 DNA: TGCAGCGTTGAAACGGGACAGGGAAACTATGGCTACACCTTC.